The entry below gives a single T cell receptor beta chain sequence along with its context. No antigen is known for it. The source of the sample is a study of siplizumab effects on memory and regulatory T cells. Study-level results: Whether proliferating Tregs in siplizumab cultures suppress was not functionally confirmed. Of the proliferating CD4+ or CD8+ clones, roughly 75-96% lacked a naive or memory phenotype that could be assigned. Unstimulated naive T cells seemed to show more diversity than memory cells did, and they also seemed to be among the major contributors to the alloresponse.

Per individual sample, approximately 100,000 TCR templates were assayed. Sequenced by immunoSEQ multiplex PCR; TCRdb stores in-frame clones only, minus some. Counted here are roughly 120,000 clones, around 94% occurring once; the ten biggest clones make up under 2%. CDR1 MNHNS and CDR2 SASEGT come from the germline V gene. There are 15 residues in the CDR3. V was clipped by 8 bases and J by 3 bases, with 16 bases between them. The sample consisted of non-Treg CD4+ T cells sorted from blood. The sequence came from a human donor in good health. V usage is TRBV6-1 and J usage is TRBJ2-2; either TRBD1 or TRBD2 may supply D (5 bases each). Written as DNA, the CDR3 is TGTGCCAGCCCCCGGCCCCTGGGGGACACCGGGGAGCTGTTTTTT. Its protein is CASPRPLGDTGELFF.